The 21 T cell receptor beta chains below come from one sample, sequenced in a study of T cell responses to AZD1222 COVID-19 vaccine. Sequenced by immunoSEQ multiplex PCR; TCRdb stores in-frame clones only, minus some. The repertoire holds 85,000 to 90,000 clones, approximately 91% seen once, with roughly 5.2% in the top ten. The sequencing used peripheral blood, collected on day 0 of AZD1222 vaccination. The source is an adult in good health.

This clone was found once. The rearrangement uses TRBV3-1 (or the pseudogene TRBV3-2) and TRBJ1-1; the D gene is possibly TRBD1 (6 bases). Trimming left V 0 bases short and J 4 bases short, with 15 bases between. Germline V gene data show CDR1 as LGHDT and CDR2 as YNNKEL (reference sequence). This CDR3 comprises 16 residues. CDR3 residues: CASSQDILGASTEAFF. The CDR3 region has the DNA TGTGCCAGCAGCCAAGATATCCTGGGGGCAAGCACTGAAGCTTTCTTT.

The rearrangement uses TRBV2 and TRBJ1-2, with D maybe TRBD1 (6 bases). The CDR3 contains 15 residues. Germline V gives CDR1 SNHLY, CDR2 FYNNEI. Trimming shortened V by 4 bases and J by 4 bases, and 16 bases separated the two germline ends. DNA of the CDR3: TGTGCCAGCAGTGGAAGGGGGGGGCGCGTCTATGGCTACACCTTC. As protein: CASSGRGGRVYGYTF. Complete variable domain (other parts from reference TRBV2 and TRBJ1-2): EPEVTQTPSHQVTQMGQEVILRCVPISNHLYFYWYRQILGQKVEFLVSFYNNEISEKSEIFDDQFSVERPDGSNFTLKIRSTKLEDSAMYFCASSGRGGRVYGYTFGSGTRLTVV.

This chain links TRBV2 with TRBJ2-7; D is undetermined. The CDR3 is 11 amino acids. Trimming shortened V by 4 bases and J by 3 bases, and 4 bases separated the two germline ends. Germline CDR1 and CDR2: SNHLY and FYNNEI. CDR3 coding DNA: TGTGCCAGCAGTGTGGGCTACGAGCAGTACTTC. As protein: CASSVGYEQYF.

This chain connects TRBV29-1 to TRBJ2-3; 9 bases fit TRBD2. Germline values: CDR1 SQVTM, CDR2 ANQGSEA. The CDR3 loop spans 13 amino acids. V lost 3 bases to trimming and J lost 4 bases; unmatched junction nucleotides: 2. The CDR3 nucleotides read TGCAGCGTTGATAGCGGGAGTTCAGATACGCAGTATTTT. This sequence encodes CSVDSGSSDTQYF.

The chain couples TRBV3-1 (or the pseudogene TRBV3-2) to TRBJ2-1; weak D call: TRBD2 (6 bases). Germline values: CDR1 LGHDT, CDR2 YNNKEL (reference sequence). V lost 3 bases to trimming and J lost 3 bases, with 9 bases between them. CDR3 length: 14 residues. Here the CDR3 reads CASSHGGGYNEQFF. The CDR3 DNA sequence: TGTGCCAGCAGCCACGGGGGAGGCTACAATGAGCAGTTCTTC.

This chain joins TRBV27 and TRBJ2-5, with D perhaps matching TRBD1 or TRBD2 (5 bases each). The V end was cut by 4 bases, the J end by 5 bases, with 20 bases between. CDR3 length: 16 residues. Germline assignment: CDR1 MNHEY and CDR2 SMNVEV (reference sequence). This chain's CDR3 is CASSSHPGPPVETQYF. CDR3 DNA: TGTGCCAGCAGTTCTCATCCGGGACCCCCTGTGGAGACCCAGTACTTC.

This clone was detected once. The rearrangement links TRBV28 to TRBJ1-5; 9 bases are a match to TRBD1. J was trimmed by 4 bases and V by 7 bases; bases with no gene match: 5. CDR3 length equals 14 residues. CDR1 is MDHEN and CDR2 is SYDVKM in the germline V gene. The CDR3 protein is CASTDRGRNQPQHF. CDR3 bases: TGTGCCAGCACCGACAGGGGGAGAAATCAGCCCCAGCATTTT. Complete variable domain (other parts from reference TRBV28 and TRBJ1-5): DVKVTQSSRYLVKRTGEKVFLECVQDMDHENMFWYRQDPGLGLRLIYFSYDVKMKEKGDIPEGYSVSREKKERFSLILESASTNQTSMYLCASTDRGRNQPQHFGDGTRLSIL.

The V call is TRBV15, the J call TRBJ2-7; TRBD2 agrees at 7 bases. The CDR3 covers 13 residues. Per germline, CDR1 LNHNV and CDR2 YYDKDF (reference sequence). V lost 2 bases to trimming and J lost 6 bases; unmatched junction nucleotides: 4. The CDR3 loop reads CATSRSPGGEQYF. The CDR3 nucleotides are TGTGCCACCAGCAGATCCCCGGGGGGCGAGCAGTACTTC.

In its sample, this clone was seen once. The chain carries TRBV5-1 and TRBJ1-2; 7 nucleotides agree with TRBD1. The V gene's germline CDR1 is SGHRS and CDR2 YFSETQ. The junction had 12 bases not matched to a gene; V was cut back by 6 bases and J by 7 bases. The CDR3 loop spans 14 amino acids. CDR3 protein: CASKSGTAPGGYTF. The CDR3 coding sequence is TGCGCCAGCAAGTCCGGGACAGCTCCCGGTGGCTACACCTTC.

The gene calls are TRBV18 and TRBJ2-5; 13 nucleotides match TRBD2. After removal of 3 bases from V and 2 bases from J, the junction contained 0 bases not matched to a gene. Germline V gives CDR1 KGHSH, CDR2 LQKENI. The CDR3 consists of 15 residues. CDR3 loop: CASSPGLAGQETQYF. CDR3 nucleotide sequence: TGTGCCAGCTCACCGGGACTAGCGGGACAAGAGACCCAGTACTTC.

V is TRBV15 and J is TRBJ2-1, with 13 bases lining up with TRBD2. CDR1 is LNHNV, CDR2 YYDKDF, per germline (reference sequence). The CDR3 consists of 16 residues. Trimming at V came to 0 bases and at J to 8 bases, leaving 4 bases not matched to a gene. This CDR3 reads CATSRDSGLAGDEQFF. The CDR3 region has the DNA TGTGCCACCAGCAGAGATTCAGGACTAGCGGGAGATGAGCAGTTCTTC.

This rearrangement joins TRBV2 to TRBJ2-7; TRBD2 might be the D (5 bases). The V end lost 4 bases, the J end lost 4 bases, and 8 bases lay between the germline ends. The length of the CDR3 is 12 residues. CDR1 SNHLY and CDR2 FYNNEI come from the germline V gene. CDR3 sequence (DNA): TGTGCCAGCAGTGGGTCGGGGTACGAGCAGTACTTC. Its protein is CASSGSGYEQYF. Complete variable domain (other parts from reference TRBV2 and TRBJ2-7): EPEVTQTPSHQVTQMGQEVILRCVPISNHLYFYWYRQILGQKVEFLVSFYNNEISEKSEIFDDQFSVERPDGSNFTLKIRSTKLEDSAMYFCASSGSGYEQYFGPGTRLTVT.

This sequence joins TRBV7-8 and TRBJ1-6, with 8 bases identical to TRBD1. CDR1 is SGHVS and CDR2 is FQNEAQ in the germline V gene. J gave up 6 bases and V 5 bases, and 6 bases lay outside the gene matches. CDR3 length equals 15 residues. As DNA, the CDR3 is TGTGCCAGCAGCCAGGACAGGGCCCCTAATTCACCCCTCCACTTT. As protein: CASSQDRAPNSPLHF.

V gene TRBV7-2 combines with J gene TRBJ2-7, with 8 bases aligning to TRBD1. Germline values: CDR1 SGHTA, CDR2 FQGNSA. Unmatched junction bases numbered 8, after V lost 6 bases and J lost 4 bases. The CDR3 length is 14 residues. CDR3 nucleotide sequence: TGTGCCAGCAGTCAACCGGGACAGGTGTACGAGCAGTACTTC. It yields the protein CASSQPGQVYEQYF.

The genes are TRBV11-1 and TRBJ1-4; D is perhaps TRBD1 (6 bases). The germline V and J ends were trimmed by 2 bases and 8 bases, with 12 bases remaining between them. Germline V CDR1 and CDR2: SGHAT, FQDESV (reference sequence). The CDR3 is made up of 14 amino acids. DNA for the CDR3: TGTGCCAGCAGCTTATCTGACGGGGGCGAAAAACTGTTTTTT. Protein sequence: CASSLSDGGEKLFF.

The chain combines TRBV27 with TRBJ1-3; maybe TRBD1 (5 bases). CDR1 is MNHEY, CDR2 SMNVEV, per germline (reference sequence). Trimming pared 2 bases from V and 4 bases from J, leaving 6 bases between. The CDR3 has 13 residues. Written as DNA, the CDR3 is TGTGCCAGCAGTTTAGGGGGAGGAAACACCATATATTTT. Encoded protein: CASSLGGGNTIYF.

J is TRBJ1-1 and V is TRBV28, with 7 bases identical to TRBD1. The ends lost 5 bases at V and 0 bases at J; junction bases unmatched: 6. Germline lookup yields CDR1 MDHEN and CDR2 SYDVKM. The CDR3 sequence is 15 residues long. In DNA, the CDR3 is TGTGCCAGCAGTGCCCCCGGGACAGTGAACACTGAAGCTTTCTTT. Amino acid sequence: CASSAPGTVNTEAFF.

The rearrangement uses TRBV14 and TRBJ2-1; the D is unclear. Germline CDR1 is SGHDN and CDR2 is FVKESK. V lost 8 bases and J 9 bases, leaving 11 bases between the germline ends. The CDR3 contains 11 residues. CDR3 sequence (DNA): TGTGCCAGCGCCTCCATATCTGAGCAGTTCTTC. Residues: CASASISEQFF. The full variable domain, its missing parts supplied by reference TRBV14 and TRBJ2-1, is EAGVTQFPSHSVIEKGQTVTLRCDPISGHDNLYWYRRVMGKEIKFLLHFVKESKQDESGMPNNRFLAERTGGTYSTLKVQPAELEDSGVYFCASASISEQFFGPGTRLTVL.

This chain joins TRBV3-1 (or the pseudogene TRBV3-2) and TRBJ2-7; 11 bases align to TRBD2. This CDR3 is 14 amino acids long. The V and J ends lost 6 bases and 1 base, in that order; junction bases with no gene match: 2. Germline CDR1 and CDR2: LGHDT and YNNKEL (reference sequence). The CDR3 is CASRGTSGSYEQYF. The CDR3 DNA is TGTGCCAGCAGAGGGACTAGCGGATCCTACGAGCAGTACTTC.

V gene TRBV28 combines with J gene TRBJ1-6; unclear D gene. V was pared by 1 base and J by 10 bases, with 5 bases between. Germline CDR1 reads MDHEN; CDR2 reads SYDVKM. The CDR3 consists of 12 residues. CDR3 coding DNA: TGTGCCAGCAGTTTATTAGAATCACCCCTCCACTTT. It specifies CASSLLESPLHF.

The rearrangement joins TRBV9 to TRBJ1-2; TRBD1 is a possible D gene (6 bases). Germline V gene sequence: CDR1 SGDLS, CDR2 YYNGEE. The V gene lost 4 bases and the J gene lost 4 bases, with 17 bases spanning the gap. The CDR3 runs to 15 residues. DNA for the CDR3: TGTGCCAGCAGCAAATACAGGGTGAGAGGCTATGGCTACACCTTC. Amino acids: CASSKYRVRGYGYTF.